This T cell receptor beta chain was captured in a study of Ad26.COV2.S vaccination and SARS-CoV-2 variants. General study points: Similar non-spike TCR breadth was seen in vaccine and placebo recipients. Placebo recipients had lower spike-specific TCR breadth than vaccine recipients.

Assay: immunoSEQ multiplex PCR; the TCRdb copy retains only in-frame clones and omits some. This table has about 350,000 clones, approximately 90% appearing once. This CDR3 spans 15 amino acids. Germline V lookup: CDR1 LNHDA, CDR2 SQIVND (reference sequence). Trimming shortened V by 3 bases and J by 3 bases, and 9 bases separated the two germline ends. On this clone itself: Its antigen is as yet unknown.

Treatment specified: some 19 received Ad26.COV2.S at low or high dose, single or two shots; 5 received placebo; per-sample allocation not given. Day 63 after the first injection of vaccine or placebo was the sampling time. Here the sequenced sample was peripheral blood, taken in a trial of Ad26.COV2.S vaccine versus placebo. The clonotype comes from a person between 18 and 60 years old who received the Ad26.COV2.S COVID-19 vaccine or a placebo. The chain employs TRBV19 and TRBJ2-6; D assignment may be TRBD1 or TRBD2 (5 bases each). CDR3 bases: TGTGCCAGTAGTATCGGGACGGGTGGGGCCAACGTCCTGACTTTC. Translating it yields CASSIGTGGANVLTF. Supplemented by reference TRBV19 and TRBJ2-6, the full variable domain reads DGGITQSPKYLFRKEGQNVTLSCEQNLNHDAMYWYRQDPGQGLRLIYYSQIVNDFQKGDIAEGYSVSREKKESFPLTVTSAQKNPTAFYLCASSIGTGGANVLTFGAGSRLTVL.